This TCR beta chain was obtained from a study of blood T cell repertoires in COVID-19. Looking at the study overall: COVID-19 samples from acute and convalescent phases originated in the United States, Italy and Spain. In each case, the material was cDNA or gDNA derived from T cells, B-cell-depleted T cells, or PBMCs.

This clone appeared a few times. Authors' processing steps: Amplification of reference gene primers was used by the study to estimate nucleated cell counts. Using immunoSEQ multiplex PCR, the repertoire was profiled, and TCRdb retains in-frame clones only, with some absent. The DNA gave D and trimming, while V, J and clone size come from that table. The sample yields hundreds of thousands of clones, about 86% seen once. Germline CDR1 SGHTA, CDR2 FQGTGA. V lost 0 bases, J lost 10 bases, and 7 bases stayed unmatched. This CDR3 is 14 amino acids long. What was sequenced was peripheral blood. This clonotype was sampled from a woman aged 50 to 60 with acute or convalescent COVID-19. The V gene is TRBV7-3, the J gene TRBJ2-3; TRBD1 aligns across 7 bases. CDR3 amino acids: CASSLTSQGEPQYF. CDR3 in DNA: TGTGCCAGCAGCTTAACGTCGCAGGGGGAGCCGCAGTATTTT.